Shown below are 17 T cell receptor beta chains from a single sample sequenced in a study of control samples from healthy donors and cancer patients (TCRdb year 2020). Libraries came from the immunoSEQ multiplex PCR assay. This immuneACCESS table, as held by TCRdb, lists in-frame sequences with V and J called but not all clones. Of the missing ones, under half trace to an unresolved V gene in checked studies; the others have no known cause. Here the sample has 90,000 or so clones; less than 90% occur a single time. The ten most abundant clones make up under 15% of the sample. The specimen was blood. These receptors all stem from a woman in her 70s in good health.

The rearrangement joins TRBV2 to TRBJ1-4; no firm D call. V shed 6 bases and J shed 8 bases, with 19 bases lying between them. CDR1 is SNHLY, CDR2 FYNNEI, per germline. The CDR3 has 15 amino acids. CDR3 nucleotides: TGTGCCAGCAGGGCTTTAACCACTGGGGAAGAAAAACTGTTTTTT. This translates into CASRALTTGEEKLFF.

The chain joins TRBV7-2 to TRBJ1-6; 7 bases line up with TRBD1. Trimming at V came to 5 bases and at J to 8 bases, leaving 6 bases not matched to a gene. CDR1 SGHTA and CDR2 FQGNSA come from the germline V gene. This CDR3 has 14 residues. CDR3 protein: CASSIQGEDSPLHF. CDR3 coding DNA: TGTGCCAGCAGCATTCAGGGGGAAGATTCACCCCTCCACTTT.

The gene calls are TRBV4-2 and TRBJ2-5; D gene uncertain. Germline CDR1 and CDR2: LGHNA and YNFKEQ. V was trimmed by 4 bases and J by 5 bases, leaving 14 bases between them. The length of the CDR3 is 14 residues. CDR3 coding DNA: TGTGCCAGCAGCCCCCCGTCCGGGCGGGAGACCCAGTACTTC. Translating gives CASSPPSGRETQYF.

This chain joins TRBV6-5 and TRBJ1-2; TRBD1 matches at 9 bases. This CDR3 is built from 13 residues. V lost 4 bases, J lost 7 bases, and 4 bases stayed unmatched. Germline CDR1 is MNHEY and CDR2 is SVGAGI. DNA for the CDR3: TGTGCCAGCAGTTCCCGACAGGGGGGTGGCTACACCTTC. Amino acid sequence: CASSSRQGGGYTF.

This clone occurred once. V is TRBV19 and J is TRBJ1-2; 8 bases match TRBD1. V lost 7 bases to trimming and J lost 5 bases; unmatched junction nucleotides: 15. This CDR3 spans 16 amino acids. CDR1 is LNHDA and CDR2 is SQIVND in the germline V gene (reference sequence). The CDR3 DNA reads TGTGCCAGTATCCCTTCCGGACAGGGACTGAGTTATGGCTACACCTTC. Translating it yields CASIPSGQGLSYGYTF.

The chain employs TRBV25-1 and TRBJ2-7; maybe TRBD2 (5 bases). V dropped 4 bases and J dropped 6 bases, with 13 bases sitting between them. Germline CDR1 reads MGHDK; CDR2 reads SYGVNS. This CDR3 comprises 13 residues. The CDR3 DNA follows: TGTGCCAGCAGTGGTCTAGCTGCGGCCGAGCAGTACTTC. Its translation: CASSGLAAAEQYF.

V usage is TRBV11-3 and J usage is TRBJ2-7; D may be TRBD1 (6 bases). V was trimmed by 5 bases and J by 0 bases, leaving 11 bases between them. Germline values: CDR1 SGHNT, CDR2 YENEEA. The CDR3 sequence is 14 residues long. Here the CDR3 reads CASSPGQYSYEQYF. The CDR3 nucleotides are TGTGCCAGCAGCCCCGGACAGTACTCCTACGAGCAGTACTTC.

The V and J genes are TRBV7-8 and TRBJ2-2; 11 bases are shared with TRBD2. Losses at the gene ends were 7 bases for V and 4 bases for J; bases not matched to a gene: 17. CDR3 length: 19 residues. Germline V lookup: CDR1 SGHVS, CDR2 FQNEAQ. CDR3 in amino acids: CASNKELAGDKGGTGELFF. The CDR3 DNA is TGTGCCAGCAACAAAGAACTAGCGGGAGATAAGGGTGGCACCGGGGAGCTGTTTTTT. Full variable domain (remainder filled in from reference TRBV7-8 and TRBJ2-2): GAGVSQSPRYKVAKRGQDVALRCDPISGHVSLFWYQQALGQGPEFLTYFQNEAQLDKSGLPSDRFFAERPEGSVSTLKIQRTQQEDSAVYLCASNKELAGDKGGTGELFFGEGSRLTVL.

The genes are TRBV10-2 and TRBJ1-6; a possible D gene is TRBD1 (6 bases). The ends were cut back, 5 bases at V and 6 bases at J, with 11 bases in the middle. This CDR3 contains 14 residues. Germline V gives CDR1 WSHSY, CDR2 SAAADI. CDR3 DNA: TGCGCCAGCAGTCAGGGGCACCTTAATTCACCCCTCCACTTT. It translates to CASSQGHLNSPLHF.

The gene calls are TRBV5-1 and TRBJ1-1; possible D gene TRBD1, 5 bases. Deletions cut 0 bases from V and 1 base from J, with 10 bases between. The length of the CDR3 is 15 residues. Looked up from germline, CDR1 is SGHRS and CDR2 is YFSETQ. The CDR3 sequence: CASSLEGRENTEAFF. The CDR3 bases are TGCGCCAGCAGCTTGGAGGGCAGGGAGAACACTGAAGCTTTCTTT.

The rearrangement links TRBV6-5 to TRBJ2-1; D call uncertain. V was cut by 3 bases and J by 5 bases, with 17 bases left in between. The V gene's germline CDR1 is MNHEY and CDR2 SVGAGI. This CDR3 contains 16 residues. The CDR3 region has the DNA TGTGCCAGCAGTTATACTGCGAATGATCCTAACAATGAGCAGTTCTTC. The encoded protein is CASSYTANDPNNEQFF.

This clone is a singleton in its sample. This chain uses TRBV3-1 (or the pseudogene TRBV3-2) with TRBJ1-2; no definite D call. Germline assignment: CDR1 LGHDT and CDR2 YNNKEL (reference sequence). V lost 1 base, J lost 0 bases, and 9 bases lay in between. This CDR3 spans 15 amino acids. CDR3 nucleotides: TGTGCCAGCAGCCAAGTTGTTGGGGCTAACTATGGCTACACCTTC. Protein product: CASSQVVGANYGYTF.

This chain joins TRBV3-1 (or the pseudogene TRBV3-2) and TRBJ1-5; D not certain. Germline CDR1 reads LGHDT; CDR2 reads YNNKEL (reference sequence). V was shortened by 1 base and J by 3 bases, with 7 bases between the two germline ends. CDR3 length: 14 residues. CDR3: CASSQGGYNQPQHF. Written as DNA, the CDR3 is TGTGCCAGCAGCCAAGGAGGATACAATCAGCCCCAGCATTTT.

This sequence joins TRBV27 and TRBJ1-2, with TRBD1 matching 12 bases. The junction had 10 bases not matched to a gene; V was cut back by 3 bases and J by 8 bases. The CDR3 consists of 16 residues. Germline V gives CDR1 MNHEY, CDR2 SMNVEV (reference sequence). The CDR3 DNA reads TGTGCCAGCAGTTTGGCCGGGACAGGGGGCGCGGGGGGCTACACCTTC. It yields the protein CASSLAGTGGAGGYTF.

A word on this clone: A junction end diverges from the germline sequence, so it may reflect a read error. The chain carries TRBV7-7 and TRBJ2-3; D is ambiguous. Germline-derived CDR1 and CDR2 are SSHAT and FNYEAQ (reference sequence). The CDR3 consists of 13 residues. CDR3 nucleotides: TGTGCTAGCAGCCCTCTAATAGGGGATACGCAGTATTTT. Its translation: CASSPLIGDTQYF.

This rearrangement joins TRBV6-6 to TRBJ2-5, with D perhaps assigned TRBD1 or TRBD2 (6 bases each). The germline V and J ends were trimmed by 0 bases and 7 bases, with 15 bases remaining between them. Germline CDR1 and CDR2: MNHNY and SVGAGI (reference sequence). The CDR3 length is 15 residues. The CDR3 DNA reads TGTGCCAGCAGTTACTCGAGGGGGGACTTGGCGACCCAGTACTTC. It translates to CASSYSRGDLATQYF.

This clone was counted a few times. This chain uses TRBV18 with TRBJ1-3, with 9 bases identical to TRBD1. This CDR3 is 16 amino acids long. Germline loops: CDR1 KGHSH, CDR2 LQKENI. The ends lost 4 bases at V and 0 bases at J; junction bases unmatched: 4. Written as DNA, the CDR3 is TGTGCCAGCTCACGGGACAGGGAAAGCTCTGGAAACACCATATATTTT. It translates to CASSRDRESSGNTIYF.